Sequencing of this T cell receptor (beta chain) was carried out in a study of T-cell memory formation after mild COVID-19. TCRdb itself ran the 5' RACE reads through MiXCR, one entry per CDR3 protein. The sample holds 400,000 or so distinct CDR3 sequences, 15% to 25% seen once. Study-wide results and caveats: Pre-infection memory contained some responding clones, which suggested that cross-reactive memory had joined. Contracting CD4+ clones lay largely in CM and EM, with CD8+ ones residing in EMRA.

Turning to this clonotype: Its antigen is not known.

Trimming took 4 bases from V and 3 from J, leaving 13 bases between them. CDR1 is SGHTA, CDR2 FQGNSA, per germline. This CDR3 is built from 14 residues. This chain connects TRBV7-2 to TRBJ2-7; no clear D. This TCR came from an adult woman who had mild COVID-19 (a few samples of this study predate the infection). Cell type and time point are not known. Sequencing was carried out using PBMCs or a T cell subset sorted from them (not recorded which). The CDR3 DNA follows: TGTGCCAGCAGCTCAGACTCCCGAAACTACGAGCAGTACTTC. Protein sequence: CASSSDSRNYEQYF.